Detailed here is one TCR beta chain. The antigen remains unidentified. Germline trimming cut 4 bases from V and 7 bases from J; bases unmatched to any gene: 9. Germline CDR1 and CDR2: SGHVS and FQNEAQ. CDR3 length: 15 amino acids. These data originate in a study of cytomegalovirus exposure and HLA in healthy donors. About the research overall: Some 85 million unique TCRs, all from HLA-typed donors, were included in an early release of the data.

Study conclusions and caveats: Across donors, presence/absence analyses took sequencing depth to be roughly uniform. As immune exposure information, only CMV serostatus was available. Per published reports, the classifier diagnosed cytomegalovirus status with high specificity and sensitivity.

PCR employed 60 Vbeta and 13 Jbeta primers. Generated by immunoSEQ multiplex PCR, the TCRdb table keeps only in-frame clones and is missing some. Of about 82,000 clones listed, around 76% are singletons. The material sequenced was PBMCs. The sequence was collected from a male donor in good health and CMV-seropositive. The chain uses TRBV7-8 and TRBJ2-7; 11 bases map to TRBD1. CDR3 nucleotides: TGTGCCAGCAGCTCCCAAGGACAGGGGGCTGTTGAGCAGTACTTC. It is translated as CASSSQGQGAVEQYF.